This T cell receptor (beta chain) was obtained from a study of shared clonotypes between healthy human individuals. This CDR3 contains 12 residues. Trimming removed 8 bases from V and 1 base from J, with 8 bases in between. CDR1 is MNHNS and CDR2 is SASEGT in the germline V gene. Method: immunoSEQ multiplex PCR; TCRdb's copy keeps in-frame clones and lacks some. This table holds 2 million to 2.5 million clones, approximately 94% found once. The sequence derives from a man in his late teens or twenties in good health. Specimen: naive CD4+ T cells sorted from blood. Subset reported: CD45RA+ positively selected. The chain joins TRBV6-1 to TRBJ1-1; D is undetermined. Here the CDR3 reads CASYLRNTEAFF. The CDR3 nucleotides are TGTGCCAGCTATCTACGGAACACTGAAGCTTTCTTT.